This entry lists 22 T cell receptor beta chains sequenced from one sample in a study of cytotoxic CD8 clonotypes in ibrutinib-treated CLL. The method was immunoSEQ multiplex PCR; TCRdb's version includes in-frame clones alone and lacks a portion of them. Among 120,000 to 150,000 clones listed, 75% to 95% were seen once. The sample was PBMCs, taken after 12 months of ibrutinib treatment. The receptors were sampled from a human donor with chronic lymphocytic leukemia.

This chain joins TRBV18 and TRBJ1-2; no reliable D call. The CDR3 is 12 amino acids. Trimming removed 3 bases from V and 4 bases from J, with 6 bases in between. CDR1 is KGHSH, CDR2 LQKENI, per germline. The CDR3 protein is CASSPNSYGYTF. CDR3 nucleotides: TGTGCCAGCTCACCCAACAGCTATGGCTACACCTTC.

The CDR3 sequence is CASSLGQLYGYTF. CDR3 bases: TGTGCCAGCAGTTTAGGACAGCTCTATGGCTACACCTTC. This chain uses TRBV28 with TRBJ1-2, with D possibly TRBD1 on 6 matching bases. The germline V gene has CDR1 MDHEN and CDR2 SYDVKM. Deletions cut 2 bases from V and 4 bases from J, with 8 bases between. The length of the CDR3 is 13 residues.

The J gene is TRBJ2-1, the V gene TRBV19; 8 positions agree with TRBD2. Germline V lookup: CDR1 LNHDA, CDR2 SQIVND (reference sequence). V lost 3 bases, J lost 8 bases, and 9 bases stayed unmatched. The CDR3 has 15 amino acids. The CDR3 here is CASSMGLAGVYEQFF. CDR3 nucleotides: TGTGCCAGTAGTATGGGGCTAGCGGGCGTATATGAGCAGTTCTTC.

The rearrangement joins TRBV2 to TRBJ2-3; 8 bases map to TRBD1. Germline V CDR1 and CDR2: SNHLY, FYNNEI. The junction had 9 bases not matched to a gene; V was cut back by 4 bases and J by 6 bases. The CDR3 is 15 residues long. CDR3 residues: CASSGVQGAADTQYF. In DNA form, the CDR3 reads TGTGCCAGCAGTGGGGTGCAGGGGGCGGCGGATACGCAGTATTTT.

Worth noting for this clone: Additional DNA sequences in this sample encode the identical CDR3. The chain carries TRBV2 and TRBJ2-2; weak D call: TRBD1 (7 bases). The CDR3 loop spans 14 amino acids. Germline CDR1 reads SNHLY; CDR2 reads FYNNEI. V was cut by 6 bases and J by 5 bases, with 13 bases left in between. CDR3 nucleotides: TGTGCCAGCAGACCGACAGGGAGGACCGGGGAGCTGTTTTTT. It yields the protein CASRPTGRTGELFF.

CDR3 region: CASRTRGEQYF. As DNA, the CDR3 is TGTGCCAGCAGGACAAGGGGCGAGCAGTACTTC. This chain uses TRBV6-5 with TRBJ2-7; tentative D call: TRBD1 (5 bases). V was trimmed by 6 bases and J by 6 bases, leaving 9 bases between them. The CDR3 runs 11 residues. The germline gives CDR1 MNHEY, CDR2 SVGAGI.

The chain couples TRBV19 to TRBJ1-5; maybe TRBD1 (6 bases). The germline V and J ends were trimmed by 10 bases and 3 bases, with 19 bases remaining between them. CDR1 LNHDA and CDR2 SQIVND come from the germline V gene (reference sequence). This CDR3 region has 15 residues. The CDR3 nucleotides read TGTGCCACGTCCCCGGGGGCTACCACCAATCAGCCCCAGCATTTT. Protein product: CATSPGATTNQPQHF.

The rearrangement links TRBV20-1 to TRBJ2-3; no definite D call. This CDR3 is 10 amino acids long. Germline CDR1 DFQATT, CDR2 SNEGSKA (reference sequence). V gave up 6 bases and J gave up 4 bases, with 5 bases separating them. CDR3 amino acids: CSAGADTQYF. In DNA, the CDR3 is TGCAGTGCCGGTGCAGATACGCAGTATTTT.

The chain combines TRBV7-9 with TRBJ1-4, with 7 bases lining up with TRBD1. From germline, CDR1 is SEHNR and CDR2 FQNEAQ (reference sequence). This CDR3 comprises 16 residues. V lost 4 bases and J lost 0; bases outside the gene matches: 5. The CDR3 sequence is CASSWGDSATNEKLFF. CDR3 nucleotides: TGTGCCAGCAGCTGGGGGGACAGTGCAACTAATGAAAAACTGTTTTTT.

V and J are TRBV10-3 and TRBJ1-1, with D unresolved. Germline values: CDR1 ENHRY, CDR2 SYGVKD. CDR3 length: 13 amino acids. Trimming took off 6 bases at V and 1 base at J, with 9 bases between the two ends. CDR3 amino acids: CAIRGGPNTEAFF. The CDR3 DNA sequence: TGTGCCATCAGGGGCGGACCGAACACTGAAGCTTTCTTT.

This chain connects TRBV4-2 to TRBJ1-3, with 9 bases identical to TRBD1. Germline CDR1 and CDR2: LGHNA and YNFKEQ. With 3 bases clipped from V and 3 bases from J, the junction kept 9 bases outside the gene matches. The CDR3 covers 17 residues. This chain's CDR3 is CASSHLPDRGGGNTIYF. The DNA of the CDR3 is TGTGCCAGCAGCCATCTCCCGGACAGGGGTGGTGGAAACACCATATATTTT.

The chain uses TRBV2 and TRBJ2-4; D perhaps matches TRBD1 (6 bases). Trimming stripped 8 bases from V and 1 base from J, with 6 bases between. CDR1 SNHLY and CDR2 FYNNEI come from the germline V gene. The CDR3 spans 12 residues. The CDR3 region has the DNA TGTGCCAGCGGACAGGCCAAAAACATTCAGTACTTC. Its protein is CASGQAKNIQYF.

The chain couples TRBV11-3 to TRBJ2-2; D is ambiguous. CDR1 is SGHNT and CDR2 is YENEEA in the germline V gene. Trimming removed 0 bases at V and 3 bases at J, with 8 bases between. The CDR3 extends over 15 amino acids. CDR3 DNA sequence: TGTGCCAGCAGCTTAGATACAGCAGACACCGGGGAGCTGTTTTTT. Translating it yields CASSLDTADTGELFF. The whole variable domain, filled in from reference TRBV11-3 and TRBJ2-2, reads EAGVVQSPRYKIIEKKQPVAFWCNPISGHNTLYWYLQNLGQGPELLIRYENEEAVDDSQLPKDRFSAERLKGVDSTLKIQPAELGDSAVYLCASSLDTADTGELFFGEGSRLTVL.

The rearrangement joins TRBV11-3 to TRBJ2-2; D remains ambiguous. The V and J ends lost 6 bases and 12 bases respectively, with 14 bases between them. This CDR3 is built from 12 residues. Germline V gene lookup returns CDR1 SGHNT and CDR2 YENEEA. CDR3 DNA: TGTGCCAGCAGTCAAGACCCCTTAAAGCTGTTTTTT. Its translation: CASSQDPLKLFF.

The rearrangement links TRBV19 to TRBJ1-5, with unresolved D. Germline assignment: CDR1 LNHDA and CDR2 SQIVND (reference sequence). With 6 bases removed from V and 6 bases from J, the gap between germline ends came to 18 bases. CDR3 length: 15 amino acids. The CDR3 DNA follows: TGTGCCAGTAGGGATCCTCGGGGAGGAGGTCAGCCCCAGCATTTT. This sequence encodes CASRDPRGGGQPQHF.

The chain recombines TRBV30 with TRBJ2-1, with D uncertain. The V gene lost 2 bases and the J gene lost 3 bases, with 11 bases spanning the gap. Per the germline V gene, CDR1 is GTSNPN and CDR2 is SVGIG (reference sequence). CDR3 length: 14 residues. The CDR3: CAWSQSPSYNEQFF. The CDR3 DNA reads TGTGCCTGGAGTCAAAGCCCTAGCTACAATGAGCAGTTCTTC.

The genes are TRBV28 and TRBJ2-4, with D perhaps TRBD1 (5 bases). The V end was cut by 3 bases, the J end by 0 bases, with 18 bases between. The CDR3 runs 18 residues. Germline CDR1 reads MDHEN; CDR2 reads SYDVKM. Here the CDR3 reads CASSFSRRQRLAKNIQYF. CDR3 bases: TGTGCCAGCAGTTTTAGTCGTAGACAGAGACTAGCCAAAAACATTCAGTACTTC.

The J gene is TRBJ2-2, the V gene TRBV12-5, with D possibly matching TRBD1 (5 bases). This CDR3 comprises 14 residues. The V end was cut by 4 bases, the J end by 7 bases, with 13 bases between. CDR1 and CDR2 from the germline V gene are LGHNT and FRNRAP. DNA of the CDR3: TGTGCTAGTGGTTCATCATCTAGGGGCGGGGAGCTGTTTTTT. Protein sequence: CASGSSSRGGELFF.

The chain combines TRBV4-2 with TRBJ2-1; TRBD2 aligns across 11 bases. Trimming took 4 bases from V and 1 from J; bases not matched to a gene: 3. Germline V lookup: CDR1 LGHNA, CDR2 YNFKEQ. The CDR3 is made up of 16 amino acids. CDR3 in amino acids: CASSLGTSGSYNEQFF. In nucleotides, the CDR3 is TGTGCCAGCAGCCTCGGGACTAGCGGTTCCTACAATGAGCAGTTCTTC.

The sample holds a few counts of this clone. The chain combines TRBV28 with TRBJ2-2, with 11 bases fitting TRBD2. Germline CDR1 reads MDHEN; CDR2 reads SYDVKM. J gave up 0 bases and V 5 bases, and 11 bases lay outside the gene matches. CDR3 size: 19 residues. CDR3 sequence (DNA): TGTGCCAGCAGTCCCGGGGGACTAGCGGATTTCGCGAACACCGGGGAGCTGTTTTTT. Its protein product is CASSPGGLADFANTGELFF.

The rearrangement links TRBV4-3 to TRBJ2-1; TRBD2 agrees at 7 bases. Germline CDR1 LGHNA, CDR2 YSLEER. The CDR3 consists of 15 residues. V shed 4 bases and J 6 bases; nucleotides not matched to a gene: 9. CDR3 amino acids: CASSPTSSGSNEQFF. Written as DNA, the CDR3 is TGCGCCAGCAGCCCGACTAGCTCGGGCTCCAATGAGCAGTTCTTC.

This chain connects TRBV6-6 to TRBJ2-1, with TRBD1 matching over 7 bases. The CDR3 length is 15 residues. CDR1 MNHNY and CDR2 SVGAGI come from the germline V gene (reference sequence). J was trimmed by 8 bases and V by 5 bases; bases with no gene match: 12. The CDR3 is CASSPPDRRGHEQFF. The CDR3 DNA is TGTGCCAGCAGTCCCCCGGACCGAAGGGGGCATGAGCAGTTCTTC.